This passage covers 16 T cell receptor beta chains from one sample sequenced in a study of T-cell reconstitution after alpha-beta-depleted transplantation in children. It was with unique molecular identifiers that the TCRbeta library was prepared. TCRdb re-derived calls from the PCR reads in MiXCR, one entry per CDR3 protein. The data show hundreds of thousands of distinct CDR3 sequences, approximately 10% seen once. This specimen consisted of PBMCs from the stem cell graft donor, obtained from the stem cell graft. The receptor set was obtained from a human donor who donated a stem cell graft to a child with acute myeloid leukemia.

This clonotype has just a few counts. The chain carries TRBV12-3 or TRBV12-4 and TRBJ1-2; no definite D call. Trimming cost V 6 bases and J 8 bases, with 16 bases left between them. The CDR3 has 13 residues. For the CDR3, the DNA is TGTGCCAGCAGCCAAAATCCTGAGGGAGGCTACACCTTC. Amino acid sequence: CASSQNPEGGYTF.

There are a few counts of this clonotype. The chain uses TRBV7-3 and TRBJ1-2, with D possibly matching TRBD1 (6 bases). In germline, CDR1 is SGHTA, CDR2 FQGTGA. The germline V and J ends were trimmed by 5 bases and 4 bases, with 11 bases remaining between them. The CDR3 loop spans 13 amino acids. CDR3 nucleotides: TGTGCCAGCAGCGAAGAAGGGGGCTATGGCTACACCTTC. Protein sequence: CASSEEGGYGYTF.

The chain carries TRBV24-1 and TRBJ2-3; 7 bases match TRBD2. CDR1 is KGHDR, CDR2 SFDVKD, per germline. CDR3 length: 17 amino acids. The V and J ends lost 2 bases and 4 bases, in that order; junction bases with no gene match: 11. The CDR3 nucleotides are TGTGCCACCAGTGATTCGACTCCGGGACTACAACCAGATACGCAGTATTTT. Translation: CATSDSTPGLQPDTQYF.

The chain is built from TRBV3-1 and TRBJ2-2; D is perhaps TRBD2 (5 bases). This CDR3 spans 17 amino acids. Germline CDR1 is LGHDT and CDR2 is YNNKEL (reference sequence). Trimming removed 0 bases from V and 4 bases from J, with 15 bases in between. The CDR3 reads CASSQDHWESGTGELFF. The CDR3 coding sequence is TGTGCCAGCAGCCAAGATCATTGGGAGTCGGGCACCGGGGAGCTGTTTTTT.

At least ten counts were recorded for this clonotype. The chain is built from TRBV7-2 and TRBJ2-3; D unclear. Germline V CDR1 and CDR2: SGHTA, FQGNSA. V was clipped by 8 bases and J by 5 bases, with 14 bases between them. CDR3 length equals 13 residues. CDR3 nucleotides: TGTGCCAGCTCCCTCGGACGTGGAGATACGCAGTATTTT. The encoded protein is CASSLGRGDTQYF.

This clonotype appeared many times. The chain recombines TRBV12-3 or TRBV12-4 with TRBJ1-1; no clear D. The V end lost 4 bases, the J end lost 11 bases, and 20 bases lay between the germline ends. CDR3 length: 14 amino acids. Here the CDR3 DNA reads TGTGCCAGCAGTTCCGCCGGGGAGAGGTCCGGGGCTTTCTTT. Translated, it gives CASSSAGERSGAFF.

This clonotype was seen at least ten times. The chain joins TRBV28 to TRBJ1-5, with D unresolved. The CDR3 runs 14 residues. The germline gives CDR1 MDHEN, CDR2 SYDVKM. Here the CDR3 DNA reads TGTGCAGTAAGGGAACTAGGTAGCAATCAGCCCCAGCATTTT. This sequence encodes CAVRELGSNQPQHF.

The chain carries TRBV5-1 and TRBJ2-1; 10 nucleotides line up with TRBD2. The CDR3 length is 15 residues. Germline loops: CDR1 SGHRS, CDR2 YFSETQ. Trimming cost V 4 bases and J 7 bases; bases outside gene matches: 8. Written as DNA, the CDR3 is TGCGCCAGCAGCGGAATCACGGGACTAGCGAATGAGCAGTTCTTC. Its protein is CASSGITGLANEQFF.

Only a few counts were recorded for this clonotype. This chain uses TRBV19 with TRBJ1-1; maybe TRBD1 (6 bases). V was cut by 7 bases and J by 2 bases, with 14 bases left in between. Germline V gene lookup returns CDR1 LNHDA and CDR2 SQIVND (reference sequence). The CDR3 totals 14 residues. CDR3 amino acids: CASTTTGTNTEAFF. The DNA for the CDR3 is TGTGCCAGTACCACGACAGGAACTAACACTGAAGCTTTCTTT.

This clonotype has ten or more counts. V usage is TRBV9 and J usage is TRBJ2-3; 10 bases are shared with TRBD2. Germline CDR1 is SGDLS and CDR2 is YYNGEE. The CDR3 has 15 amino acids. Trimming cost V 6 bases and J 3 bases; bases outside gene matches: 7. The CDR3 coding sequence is TGTGCCAGCACCAAAGCGGGAGGGGTTACAGATACGCAGTATTTT. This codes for CASTKAGGVTDTQYF.

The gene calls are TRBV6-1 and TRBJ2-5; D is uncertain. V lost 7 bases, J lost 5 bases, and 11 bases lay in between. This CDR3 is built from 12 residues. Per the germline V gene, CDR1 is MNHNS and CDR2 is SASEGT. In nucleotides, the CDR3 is TGTGCCAGCAACTCGAACGAGGAGACCCAGTACTTC. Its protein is CASNSNEETQYF.

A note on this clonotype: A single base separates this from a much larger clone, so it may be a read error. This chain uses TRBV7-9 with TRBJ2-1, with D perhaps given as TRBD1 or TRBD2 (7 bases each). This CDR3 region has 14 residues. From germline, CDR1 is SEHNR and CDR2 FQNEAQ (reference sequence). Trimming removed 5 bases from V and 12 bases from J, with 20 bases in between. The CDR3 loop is CASSPTSGGDGQFF. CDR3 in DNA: TGTGCCAGCAGCCCAACCTCAGGGGGGGATGGGCAGTTCTTC.

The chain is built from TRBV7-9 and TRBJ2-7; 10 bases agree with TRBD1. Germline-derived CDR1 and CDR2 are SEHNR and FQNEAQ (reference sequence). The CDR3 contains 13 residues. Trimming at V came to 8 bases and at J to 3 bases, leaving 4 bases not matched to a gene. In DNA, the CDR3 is TGTGCCAGCCTGGGGACAGGGGACTACGAGCAGTACTTC. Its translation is CASLGTGDYEQYF.

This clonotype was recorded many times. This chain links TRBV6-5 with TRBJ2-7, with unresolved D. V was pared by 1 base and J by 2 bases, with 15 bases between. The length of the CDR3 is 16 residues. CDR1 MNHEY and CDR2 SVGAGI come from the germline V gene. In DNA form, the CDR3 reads TGTGCCAGCAGTTACTTGAGAGTTGGGCCCCCCTACGAGCAGTACTTC. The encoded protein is CASSYLRVGPPYEQYF.

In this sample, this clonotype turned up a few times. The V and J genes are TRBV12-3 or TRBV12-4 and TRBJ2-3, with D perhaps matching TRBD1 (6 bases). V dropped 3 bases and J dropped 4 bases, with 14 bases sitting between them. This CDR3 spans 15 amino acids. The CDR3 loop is CASSFGGGSPDTQYF. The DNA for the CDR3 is TGTGCCAGCAGTTTTGGGGGCGGCAGCCCAGATACGCAGTATTTT.

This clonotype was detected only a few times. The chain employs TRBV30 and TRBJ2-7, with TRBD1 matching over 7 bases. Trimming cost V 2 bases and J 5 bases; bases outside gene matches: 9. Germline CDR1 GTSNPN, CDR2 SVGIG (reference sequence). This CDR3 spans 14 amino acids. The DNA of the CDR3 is TGTGCCTGGAGTCCTGACAGGGAAACGGACGAGCAGTACTTC. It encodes CAWSPDRETDEQYF.